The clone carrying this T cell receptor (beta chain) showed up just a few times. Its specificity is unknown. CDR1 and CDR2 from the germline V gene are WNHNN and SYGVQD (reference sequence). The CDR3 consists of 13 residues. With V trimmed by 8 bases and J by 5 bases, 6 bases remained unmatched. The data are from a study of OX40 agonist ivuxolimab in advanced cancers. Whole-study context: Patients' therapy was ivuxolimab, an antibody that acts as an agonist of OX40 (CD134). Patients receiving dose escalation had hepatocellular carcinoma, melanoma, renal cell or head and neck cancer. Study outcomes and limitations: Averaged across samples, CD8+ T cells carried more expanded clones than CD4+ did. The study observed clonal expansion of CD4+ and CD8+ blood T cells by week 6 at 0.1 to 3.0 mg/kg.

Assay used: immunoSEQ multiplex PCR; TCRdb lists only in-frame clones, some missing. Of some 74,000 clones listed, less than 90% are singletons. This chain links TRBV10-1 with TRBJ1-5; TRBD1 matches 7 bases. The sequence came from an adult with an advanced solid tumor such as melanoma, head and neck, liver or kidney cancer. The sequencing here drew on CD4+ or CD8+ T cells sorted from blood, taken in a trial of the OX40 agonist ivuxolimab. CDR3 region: CASGGRGDQPQHF. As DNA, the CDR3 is TGCGCCAGCGGGGGCAGGGGGGATCAGCCCCAGCATTTT.